The 4 T cell receptor beta chains listed next were all sequenced from one sample in a study of blood T cell repertoires in COVID-19. The method was immunoSEQ multiplex PCR; TCRdb's version includes in-frame clones alone and lacks a portion of them. The sample lists just over 90,000 clones; roughly 90% were seen once. Specimen: peripheral blood. The receptors come from a human donor with active COVID-19. The donor label of this sample is uncertain.

V is TRBV19 and J is TRBJ1-1, with D perhaps matching TRBD1 (5 bases). Germline loops: CDR1 LNHDA, CDR2 SQIVND (reference sequence). This CDR3 comprises 14 residues. Trimming removed 7 bases at V and 1 base at J, with 13 bases between. The chain's CDR3 is CASNRWQGNTEAFF. As DNA, the CDR3 is TGTGCCAGTAATCGGTGGCAGGGGAACACTGAAGCTTTCTTT.

This chain uses TRBV25-1 with TRBJ2-5, with 9 bases that match TRBD1. Losses at the gene ends were 1 base for V and 1 base for J; bases not matched to a gene: 7. The CDR3 has 17 residues. Germline-derived CDR1 and CDR2 are MGHDK and SYGVNS. Here the CDR3 reads CASSEFFRTGVQETQYF. The CDR3 DNA reads as TGTGCCAGCAGTGAATTTTTTAGGACAGGGGTCCAAGAGACCCAGTACTTC.

The rearrangement uses TRBV5-1 and TRBJ2-1; D may be TRBD2 (6 bases). Trimming removed 0 bases from V and 4 bases from J, with 11 bases in between. The CDR3 has 15 amino acids. Looked up from germline, CDR1 is SGHRS and CDR2 is YFSETQ. CDR3 region: CASSLESSAYNEQFF. In DNA, the CDR3 is TGCGCCAGCAGCTTGGAATCTAGCGCTTACAATGAGCAGTTCTTC.

The genes are TRBV9 and TRBJ2-3; TRBD1 agrees at 7 bases. The CDR3 is made up of 16 amino acids. Germline V gene data show CDR1 as SGDLS and CDR2 as YYNGEE. J lost 6 bases, V lost 4 bases, and 14 bases had no gene match. CDR3 DNA: TGTGCCAGCAGCACGACAGGGCTGGATCCCCGGGATACGCAGTATTTT. This encodes CASSTTGLDPRDTQYF.